This T cell receptor (beta chain) was captured in a study of T cell clonality in common variable immunodeficiency. The CDR3 runs to 14 residues. Germline V lookup: CDR1 DFQATT, CDR2 SNEGSKA (reference sequence). Trimming cost V 1 base and J 1 base, with 10 bases left between them. TCRdb's table, derived via immunoSEQ multiplex PCR, lists solely in-frame clones and lacks some. The sample yields tens of thousands of clones, without any singletons. This clone was found many times. The sequence runs out 3 residues before the end of the CDR3; the remainder is reconstructed from the germline J gene. Most patients and controls had Caucasian heritage.

This chain connects TRBV20-1 to TRBJ2-5, with D maybe TRBD2 (6 bases). The specimen sequenced was peripheral blood mononuclear cells. This receptor was obtained from a person aged 18 to 70 in good health. The CDR3 sequence is CSARGGVSQETQYF. The covered CDR3 bases are TGCAGTGCTAGAGGGGGGGTTAGCCAAGAGACC.